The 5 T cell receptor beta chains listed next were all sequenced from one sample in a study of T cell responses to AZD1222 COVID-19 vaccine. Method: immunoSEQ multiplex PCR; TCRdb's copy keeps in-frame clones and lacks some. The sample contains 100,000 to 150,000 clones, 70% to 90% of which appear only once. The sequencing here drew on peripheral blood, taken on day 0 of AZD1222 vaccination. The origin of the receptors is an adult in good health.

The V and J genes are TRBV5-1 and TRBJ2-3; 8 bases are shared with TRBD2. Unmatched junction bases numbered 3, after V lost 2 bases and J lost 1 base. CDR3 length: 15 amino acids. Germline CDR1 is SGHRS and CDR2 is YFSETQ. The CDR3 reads CASSFSGAGTDTQYF. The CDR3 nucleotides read TGCGCCAGCAGCTTTAGCGGGGCTGGCACAGATACGCAGTATTTT.

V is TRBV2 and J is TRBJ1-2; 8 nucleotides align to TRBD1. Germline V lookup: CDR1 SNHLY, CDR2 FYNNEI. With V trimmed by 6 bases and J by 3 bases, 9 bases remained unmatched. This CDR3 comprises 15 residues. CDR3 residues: CASSGGQGGDYGYTF. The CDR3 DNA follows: TGTGCCAGCAGCGGTGGACAGGGTGGGGACTATGGCTACACCTTC.

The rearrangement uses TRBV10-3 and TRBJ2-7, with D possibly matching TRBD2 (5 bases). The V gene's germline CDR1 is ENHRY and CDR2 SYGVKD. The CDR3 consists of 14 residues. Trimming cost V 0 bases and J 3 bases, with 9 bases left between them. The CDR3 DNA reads TGTGCCATCAGTGAGTCAGTCGGAGGCTACGAGCAGTACTTC. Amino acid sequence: CAISESVGGYEQYF.

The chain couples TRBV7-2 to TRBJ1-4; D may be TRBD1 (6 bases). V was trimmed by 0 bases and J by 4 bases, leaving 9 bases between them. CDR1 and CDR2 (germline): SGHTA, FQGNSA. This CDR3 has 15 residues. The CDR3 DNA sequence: TGTGCCAGCAGCTTAGCGGGGGGGCATAATGAAAAACTGTTTTTT. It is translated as CASSLAGGHNEKLFF.

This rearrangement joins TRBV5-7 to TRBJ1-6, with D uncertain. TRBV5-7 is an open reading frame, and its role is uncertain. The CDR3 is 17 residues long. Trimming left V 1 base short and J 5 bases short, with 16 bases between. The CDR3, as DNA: TGTGCCAGCAGCTTGAGACGGGAGGTCGTACATAATTCACCCCTCCACTTT. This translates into CASSLRREVVHNSPLHF.